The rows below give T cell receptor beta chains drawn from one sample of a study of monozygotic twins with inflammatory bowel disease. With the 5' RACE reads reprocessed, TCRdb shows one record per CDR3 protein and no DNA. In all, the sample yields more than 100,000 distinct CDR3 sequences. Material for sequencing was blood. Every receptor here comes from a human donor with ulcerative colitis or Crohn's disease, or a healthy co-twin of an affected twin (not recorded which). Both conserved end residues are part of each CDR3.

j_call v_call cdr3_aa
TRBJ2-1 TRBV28 CASSLLYNEQFF
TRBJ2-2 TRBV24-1 CATSDWDFRRGVGELFF
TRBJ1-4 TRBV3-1 CASSQLQRKLFF
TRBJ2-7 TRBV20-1 CSAMETGVYEQYF
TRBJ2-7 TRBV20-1 CSQANSYEQYF
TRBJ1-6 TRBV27 CASGSGQVVNSPLHF
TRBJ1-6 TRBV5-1 CASSRSGTENSPLHF
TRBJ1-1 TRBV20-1 CCASNMNTEAFF
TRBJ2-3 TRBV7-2 CASSLRAGGSTDTQYF
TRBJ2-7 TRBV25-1 CASSEAGGRPFYEQYF
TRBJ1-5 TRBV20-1 CSAGGISNQPQHF
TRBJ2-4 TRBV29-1 CSVGGTGLAKNIQYF
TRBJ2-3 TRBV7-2 CASSLSSPGGRDTQYF
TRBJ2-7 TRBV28 CASSLGLPYEQYF
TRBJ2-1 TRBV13 CASSLGLRDEQFF
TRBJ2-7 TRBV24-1 CATSDRDVGPYEQYF
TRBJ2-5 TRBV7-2 CASTHLVTARETQYF
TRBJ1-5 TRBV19 CASNRVGQGSNQPQHF
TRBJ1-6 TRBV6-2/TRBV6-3 CASSSENLRHPPLHF
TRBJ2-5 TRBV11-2 CASSLRRTLETQYF
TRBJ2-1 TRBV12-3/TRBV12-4 CASSFEWNNEQFF
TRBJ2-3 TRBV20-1 CSASQWKAPTDTQYF
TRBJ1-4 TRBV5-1 CASSLGQGNEKLFF
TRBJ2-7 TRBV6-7 CASSGRETTYEQYF
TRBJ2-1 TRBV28 CASSFPAPVYNEQFF
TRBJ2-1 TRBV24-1 CAIARGQGKDEQFF
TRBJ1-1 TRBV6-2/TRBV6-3 CASRQTGNTEAFF
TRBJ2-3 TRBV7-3 CASTSGLAGGRGTDTQYF
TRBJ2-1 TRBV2 CAITRELIDEQFF
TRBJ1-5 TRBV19 CASSVDRAQPQHF
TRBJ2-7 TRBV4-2 CASSPLVPYEQYF
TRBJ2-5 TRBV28 CASSRGLAGQSDF
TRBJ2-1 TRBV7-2 CASSLVIAVNEQFF
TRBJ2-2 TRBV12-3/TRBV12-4 CASKNGLFITGELFF
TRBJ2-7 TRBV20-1 CSAPWAGGYEQYF
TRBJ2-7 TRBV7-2 CASSLVAAGKDYEQYF
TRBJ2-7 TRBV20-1 CSARTDGSSYEQYF
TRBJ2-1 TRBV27 CASSSGLAGKYEQFF
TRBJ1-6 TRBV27 CASSYPVVTPLHF
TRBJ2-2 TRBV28 CASSSPLNTGELFF
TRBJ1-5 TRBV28 CASITVGGQHQPQHF
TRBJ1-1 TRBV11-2 CASSSRQDPNTEAFF